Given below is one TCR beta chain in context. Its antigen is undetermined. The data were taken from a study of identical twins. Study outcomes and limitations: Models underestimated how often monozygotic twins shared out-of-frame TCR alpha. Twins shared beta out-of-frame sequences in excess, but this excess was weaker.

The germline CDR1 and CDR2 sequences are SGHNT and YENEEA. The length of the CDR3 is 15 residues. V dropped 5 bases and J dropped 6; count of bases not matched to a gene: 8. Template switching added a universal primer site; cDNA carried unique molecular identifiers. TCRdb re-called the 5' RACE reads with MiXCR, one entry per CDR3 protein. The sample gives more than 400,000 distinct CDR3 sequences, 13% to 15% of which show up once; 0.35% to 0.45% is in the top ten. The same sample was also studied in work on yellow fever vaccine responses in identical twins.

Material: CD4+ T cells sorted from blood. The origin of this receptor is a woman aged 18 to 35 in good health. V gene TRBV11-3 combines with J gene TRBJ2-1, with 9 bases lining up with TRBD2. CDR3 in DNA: TGTGCCAGCAGCCTCAGCGTTAGCGGGAGCAATGAGCAGTTCTTC. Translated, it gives CASSLSVSGSNEQFF.